A selection of T cell receptor beta chains follows, all from one sample in a study of T cells in Graves' hyperthyroidism and ophthalmopathy. Via MiXCR, TCRdb re-called the multiplex PCR reads, giving one row per CDR3 protein. Found here are 350,000 to 400,000 distinct CDR3 sequences, 14% to 15% of them singletons; the top ten hold approximately 29%. Sequencing was done on a sample of blood. The receptors stem from a woman aged 25 to 39 with Graves' hyperthyroidism. Each CDR3 is given with its conserved first and last residue. The order of the fields is V gene, D gene, clone size, J gene, CDR3 protein, CDR3 DNA. D genes are given only for firm matches. Expanded clones get a size class; other rows say once, few or many, or leave the size out.

V: TRBV3-1
D: TRBD2
size: many
J: TRBJ2-3
CDR3: CASSRTSGRTPASTDTQYF
DNA: TGTGCCAGCAGCCGGACTAGCGGGAGGACACCAGCCAGCACAGATACGCAGTATTTT

V: TRBV27
D: .
size: few
J: TRBJ1-2
CDR3: CASSLSGGLSYGYTF
DNA: TGTGCCAGCAGTTTATCTGGGGGCCTTAGCTATGGCTACACCTTC

V: TRBV24-1
D: .
size: .
J: TRBJ1-2
CDR3: CATRDSSNYGYTF
DNA: TGTGCCACCAGAGACAGTTCTAACTATGGCTACACCTTC

V: TRBV10-3
D: .
size: .
J: TRBJ2-1
CDR3: CATRESGYNEQFF
DNA: TGTGCCACTCGGGAGTCGGGCTACAATGAGCAGTTCTTC

V: TRBV5-1
D: .
size: few
J: TRBJ2-1
CDR3: CASSLVLAPYNEQFF
DNA: TGCGCCAGCAGCTTGGTCCTAGCCCCCTACAATGAGCAGTTCTTC

V: TRBV11-2
D: .
size: many
J: TRBJ2-7
CDR3: CASSMGSYEQYF
DNA: TGTGCCAGCAGCATGGGCTCCTACGAGCAGTACTTC

V: TRBV3-1
D: .
size: many
J: TRBJ1-1
CDR3: CASSAAPVDTEAFF
DNA: TGTGCCAGCAGCGCGGCACCAGTGGACACTGAAGCTTTCTTT

V: TRBV5-4
D: .
size: .
J: TRBJ2-3
CDR3: CASRRYAGTDTQYF
DNA: TGTGCCAGCAGGAGGTACGCGGGCACAGATACGCAGTATTTT

V: TRBV20-1
D: TRBD2
size: many
J: TRBJ2-1
CDR3: CSASRAGGPYNEQFF
DNA: TGCAGTGCTAGTAGGGCGGGAGGGCCCTACAATGAGCAGTTCTTC

V: TRBV24-1
D: .
size: .
J: TRBJ2-3
CDR3: CATSDFEGTTDTQYF
DNA: TGTGCCACCAGTGATTTCGAGGGGACCACAGATACGCAGTATTTT

V: TRBV29-1
D: .
size: .
J: TRBJ1-1
CDR3: CSVVNRAAEAFF
DNA: TGCAGCGTAGTTAACAGGGCCGCTGAAGCTTTCTTT

V: TRBV6-1
D: TRBD1
size: .
J: TRBJ1-1
CDR3: CASRARDRGGTEAFF
DNA: TGTGCCAGCAGGGCCCGGGACAGGGGTGGCACTGAAGCTTTCTTT

V: TRBV10-1
D: .
size: .
J: TRBJ2-2
CDR3: CASSESGRTGELFF
DNA: TGCGCCAGCAGTGAGTCAGGGCGGACCGGGGAGCTGTTTTTT

V: TRBV12-3/TRBV12-4
D: .
size: few
J: TRBJ1-5
CDR3: CASTNRNQPQHF
DNA: TGTGCCAGCACTAACCGCAATCAGCCCCAGCATTTT

V: TRBV27
D: TRBD2
size: many
J: TRBJ2-1
CDR3: CASTIGASGSLNEQFF
DNA: TGTGCCAGCACCATTGGGGCTAGCGGGAGTCTAAATGAGCAGTTCTTC

V: TRBV6-2/TRBV6-3
D: TRBD2
size: once
J: TRBJ2-1
CDR3: CASRVPLAGGKKNNEQFF
DNA: TGTGCCAGCAGAGTACCCCTAGCGGGAGGAAAGAAGAACAATGAGCAGTTCTTC

V: TRBV27
D: TRBD2
size: .
J: TRBJ2-3
CDR3: CASSFRGLAGDSDTQYF
DNA: TGTGCCAGCAGTTTTCGAGGACTAGCGGGAGACTCAGATACGCAGTATTTT

V: TRBV12-3/TRBV12-4
D: .
size: many
J: TRBJ1-5
CDR3: CASSMSGALSYQPQHF
DNA: TGTGCCAGCAGTATGTCGGGGGCCCTGTCGTATCAGCCCCAGCATTTT

V: TRBV7-2
D: .
size: .
J: TRBJ2-7
CDR3: CASSPKIEQYF
DNA: TGTGCCAGCAGCCCCAAGATCGAGCAGTACTTC

V: TRBV5-1
D: TRBD1
size: .
J: TRBJ2-5
CDR3: CASSRSQGVETQYF
DNA: TGCGCCAGCAGCCGGAGCCAGGGGGTTGAGACCCAGTACTTC

V: TRBV10-3
D: TRBD1
size: few
J: TRBJ1-2
CDR3: CAISESSRGLGGYTF
DNA: TGTGCCATCAGTGAGTCGTCCAGGGGGCTGGGTGGCTACACCTTC

V: TRBV27
D: TRBD1
size: many
J: TRBJ1-5
CDR3: CASSSTGVNNQPQHF
DNA: TGTGCCAGCAGTTCGACAGGGGTCAATAATCAGCCCCAGCATTTT

V: TRBV12-3/TRBV12-4
D: TRBD1
size: many
J: TRBJ2-1
CDR3: CASSTDPPGQGGHEQFF
DNA: TGTGCCAGCAGTACGGACCCCCCGGGACAGGGAGGGCATGAGCAGTTCTTC

V: TRBV20-1
D: TRBD2
size: few
J: TRBJ2-3
CDR3: CSATSATSTDTQYF
DNA: TGCAGTGCGACTAGCGCGACTAGCACAGATACGCAGTATTTT

V: TRBV28
D: .
size: few
J: TRBJ1-6
CDR3: CASSSIPEGALHF
DNA: TGTGCCAGCAGTTCAATACCCGAAGGGGCCCTCCACTTT

V: TRBV7-9
D: TRBD1
size: many
J: TRBJ2-1
CDR3: CASSLRGQGVGNEQFF
DNA: TGTGCCAGCAGCTTACGAGGACAGGGAGTTGGGAATGAGCAGTTCTTC

V: TRBV28
D: .
size: .
J: TRBJ2-5
CDR3: CASSPPKGGSETQYF
DNA: TGTGCCAGCAGTCCCCCCAAGGGGGGCTCGGAGACCCAGTACTTC

V: TRBV7-3
D: .
size: few
J: TRBJ2-3
CDR3: CASSVSTRGTDTQYF
DNA: TGTGCCAGCAGCGTATCGACTAGAGGCACAGATACGCAGTATTTT

V: TRBV5-1
D: TRBD1
size: .
J: TRBJ2-3
CDR3: CASSFWGPGQGTDTQYF
DNA: TGCGCCAGCAGCTTTTGGGGACCGGGACAGGGCACAGATACGCAGTATTTT

V: TRBV5-1
D: .
size: few
J: TRBJ2-2
CDR3: CASSSWTVNTGELFF
DNA: TGCGCCAGCAGCTCATGGACAGTGAACACCGGGGAGCTGTTTTTT

V: TRBV20-1
D: .
size: many
J: TRBJ2-5
CDR3: CSARGETPETQYF
DNA: TGCAGTGCTAGAGGGGAGACCCCGGAGACCCAGTACTTC

V: TRBV13
D: .
size: many
J: TRBJ1-2
CDR3: CASSLGEALLGYTF
DNA: TGTGCCAGCAGCTTAGGTGAGGCGCTCTTGGGCTACACCTTC

V: TRBV6-1
D: TRBD2
size: many
J: TRBJ2-1
CDR3: CASSGTTSGGAYNEQFF
DNA: TGTGCCAGCAGTGGTACGACTAGCGGGGGGGCCTACAATGAGCAGTTCTTC

V: TRBV11-2
D: .
size: many
J: TRBJ2-7
CDR3: CASSPHGLYEQYF
DNA: TGTGCCAGCAGCCCCCACGGACTCTACGAGCAGTACTTC

V: TRBV11-2
D: .
size: many
J: TRBJ2-1
CDR3: CASSLSWGTGEQFF
DNA: TGTGCCAGCAGCTTATCTTGGGGTACGGGAGAGCAGTTCTTC

V: TRBV5-1
D: .
size: many
J: TRBJ2-7
CDR3: CASSLDRVEGEQYF
DNA: TGCGCCAGCAGCTTGGACAGGGTCGAAGGCGAGCAGTACTTC

V: TRBV29-1
D: .
size: .
J: TRBJ1-6
CDR3: CSVGAEVNSPLHF
DNA: TGCAGCGTCGGAGCGGAGGTTAATTCACCCCTCCACTTT

V: TRBV28
D: TRBD1
size: many
J: TRBJ2-7
CDR3: CASSPGDREEQYF
DNA: TGTGCCAGCAGTCCCGGGGACAGGGAAGAGCAGTACTTC

V: TRBV5-1
D: .
size: .
J: TRBJ2-5
CDR3: CASSLKGSQETQYF
DNA: TGCGCCAGCAGCTTAAAGGGCTCGCAAGAGACCCAGTACTTC

V: TRBV2
D: TRBD2
size: many
J: TRBJ2-3
CDR3: CASRELAGDLSDTQYF
DNA: TGTGCCAGCAGGGAGCTAGCGGGAGATTTATCAGATACGCAGTATTTT

V: TRBV20-1
D: TRBD2
size: .
J: TRBJ2-2
CDR3: CSAREKKREDTGELFF
DNA: TGCAGTGCTAGAGAAAAGAAGCGGGAAGACACCGGGGAGCTGTTTTTT

V: TRBV6-1
D: .
size: .
J: TRBJ2-4
CDR3: CASSGSGGYIQYF
DNA: TGTGCCAGCAGTGGGTCAGGGGGGTACATTCAGTACTTC

V: TRBV15
D: .
size: few
J: TRBJ1-2
CDR3: CATSRDQQGLGYTF
DNA: TGTGCCACCAGCAGAGATCAACAGGGTCTCGGCTACACCTTC

V: TRBV5-5
D: .
size: few
J: TRBJ2-5
CDR3: CASRGGTQETQYF
DNA: TGTGCCAGCAGAGGGGGGACTCAAGAGACCCAGTACTTC

V: TRBV27
D: TRBD2
size: many
J: TRBJ2-7
CDR3: CASSLSSALAGSSYEQYF
DNA: TGTGCCAGCAGTTTATCGTCTGCACTAGCGGGAAGCTCCTACGAGCAGTACTTC

V: TRBV2
D: .
size: many
J: TRBJ2-2
CDR3: CASSVFTNTGELFF
DNA: TGTGCCAGCAGTGTTTTTACGAACACCGGGGAGCTGTTTTTT

V: TRBV4-1
D: .
size: few
J: TRBJ2-1
CDR3: CASSQDLPVVYNEQFF
DNA: TGCGCCAGCAGCCAAGATCTACCGGTAGTCTACAATGAGCAGTTCTTC

V: TRBV3-1
D: .
size: many
J: TRBJ1-3
CDR3: CASSQDGLNSASGNTIYF
DNA: TGTGCCAGCAGCCAAGATGGCCTCAACAGCGCCTCTGGAAACACCATATATTTT

V: TRBV14
D: TRBD2
size: .
J: TRBJ2-7
CDR3: CASSHGTSTYEQYF
DNA: TGTGCCAGCAGCCACGGGACTAGTACCTACGAGCAGTACTTC

V: TRBV28
D: TRBD2
size: .
J: TRBJ2-7
CDR3: CASRNGLAAYEQYF
DNA: TGTGCCAGCAGAAACGGACTAGCGGCCTACGAGCAGTACTTC

V: TRBV20-1
D: .
size: many
J: TRBJ2-3
CDR3: CSAQPDGSVTDTQYF
DNA: TGCAGTGCCCAGCCGGACGGATCGGTCACAGATACGCAGTATTTT